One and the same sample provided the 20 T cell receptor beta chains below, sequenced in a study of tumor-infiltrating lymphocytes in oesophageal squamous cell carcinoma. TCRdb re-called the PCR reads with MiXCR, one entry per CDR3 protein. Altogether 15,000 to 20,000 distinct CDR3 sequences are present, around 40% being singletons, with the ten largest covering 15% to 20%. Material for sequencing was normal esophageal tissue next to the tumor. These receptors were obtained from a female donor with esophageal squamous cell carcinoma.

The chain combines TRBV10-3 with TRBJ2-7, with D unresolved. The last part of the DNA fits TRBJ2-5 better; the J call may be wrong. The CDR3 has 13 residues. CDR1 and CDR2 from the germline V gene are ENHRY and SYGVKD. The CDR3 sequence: CAISEPYQETQYF. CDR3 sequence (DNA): TGTGCCATCAGTGAGCCCTATCAAGAGACCCAGTACTTC.

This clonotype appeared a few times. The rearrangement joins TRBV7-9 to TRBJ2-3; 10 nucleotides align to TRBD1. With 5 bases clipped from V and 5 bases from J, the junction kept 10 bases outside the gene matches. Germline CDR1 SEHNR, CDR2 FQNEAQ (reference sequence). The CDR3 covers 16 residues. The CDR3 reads CASSPGTGVFRDTQYF. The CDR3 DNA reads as TGTGCCAGCAGCCCTGGGACAGGGGTATTTAGAGATACGCAGTATTTT.

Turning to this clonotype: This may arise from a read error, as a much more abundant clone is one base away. CDR3 nucleotides: TGCGCCAGCAGCTTGGGGGGACAGGGTTACAATGAGCAGTACTTC. Its protein is CASSLGGQGYNEQYF. The chain employs TRBV5-1 and TRBJ2-5; TRBD1 aligns across 9 bases. Unmatched junction bases numbered 11, after V lost 0 bases and J lost 11 bases. The CDR3 spans 15 residues. The V gene's germline CDR1 is SGHRS and CDR2 YFSETQ.

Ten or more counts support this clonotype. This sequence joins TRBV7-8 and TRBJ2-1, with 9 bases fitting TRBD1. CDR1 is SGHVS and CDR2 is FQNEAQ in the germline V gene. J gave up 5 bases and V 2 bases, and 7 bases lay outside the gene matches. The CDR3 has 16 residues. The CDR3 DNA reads TGTGCCAGCAGCTTAAGGGGGACAGGGATCAACAATGAGCAGTTCTTC. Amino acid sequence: CASSLRGTGINNEQFF.

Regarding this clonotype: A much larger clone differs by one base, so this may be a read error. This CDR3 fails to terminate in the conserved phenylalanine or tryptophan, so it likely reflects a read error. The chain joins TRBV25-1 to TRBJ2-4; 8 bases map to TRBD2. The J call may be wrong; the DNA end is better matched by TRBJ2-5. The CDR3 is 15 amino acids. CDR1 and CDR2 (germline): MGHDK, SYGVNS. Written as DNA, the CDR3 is TGTGCCAGCAGTGAGATAACTAGCGGACAAGAGACCCAGTACTTA. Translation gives CASSEITSGQETQYL.

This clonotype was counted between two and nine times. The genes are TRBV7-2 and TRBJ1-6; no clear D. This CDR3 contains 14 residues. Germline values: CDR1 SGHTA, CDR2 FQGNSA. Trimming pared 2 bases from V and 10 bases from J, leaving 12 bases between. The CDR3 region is CASSLSPAASPLHF. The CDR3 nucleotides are TGTGCCAGCAGCTTAAGCCCAGCAGCCTCACCCCTCCACTTT.

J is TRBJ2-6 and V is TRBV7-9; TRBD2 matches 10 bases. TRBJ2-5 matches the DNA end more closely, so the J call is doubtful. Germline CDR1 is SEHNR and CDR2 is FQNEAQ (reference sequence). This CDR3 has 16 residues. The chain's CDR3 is CASSLGAGGNQETQYF. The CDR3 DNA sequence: TGTGCCAGCAGCTTAGGAGCGGGGGGGAATCAAGAGACCCAGTACTTC.

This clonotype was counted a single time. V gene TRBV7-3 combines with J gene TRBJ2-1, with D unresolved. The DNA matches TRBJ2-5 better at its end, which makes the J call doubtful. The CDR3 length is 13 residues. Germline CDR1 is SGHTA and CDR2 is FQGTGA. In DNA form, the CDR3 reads TGTGCCAGCAGCCGTCACATGGGAGAGACCCAGTACTTC. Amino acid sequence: CASSRHMGETQYF.

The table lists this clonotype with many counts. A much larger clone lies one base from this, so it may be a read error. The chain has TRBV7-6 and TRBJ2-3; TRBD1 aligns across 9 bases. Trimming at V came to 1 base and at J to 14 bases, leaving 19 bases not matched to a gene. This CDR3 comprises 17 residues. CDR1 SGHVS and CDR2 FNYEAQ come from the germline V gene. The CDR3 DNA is TGTGCCAGCAGCTTAGGTGTGACAGGGGGTAACACCGGGGAGCTGTATTTT. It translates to CASSLGVTGGNTGELYF.

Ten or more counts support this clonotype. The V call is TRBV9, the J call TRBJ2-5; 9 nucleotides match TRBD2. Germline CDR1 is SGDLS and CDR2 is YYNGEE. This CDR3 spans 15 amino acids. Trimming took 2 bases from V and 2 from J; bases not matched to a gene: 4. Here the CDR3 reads CASSVSGSRQETQYF. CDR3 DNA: TGTGCCAGCAGCGTTAGCGGGAGTCGGCAAGAGACCCAGTACTTC. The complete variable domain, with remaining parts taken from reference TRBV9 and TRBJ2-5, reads DSGVTQTPKHLITATGQRVTLRCSPRSGDLSVYWYQQSLDQGLQFLIQYYNGEERAKGNILERFSAQQFPDLHSELNLSSLELGDSALYFCASSVSGSRQETQYFGPGTRLLVL.

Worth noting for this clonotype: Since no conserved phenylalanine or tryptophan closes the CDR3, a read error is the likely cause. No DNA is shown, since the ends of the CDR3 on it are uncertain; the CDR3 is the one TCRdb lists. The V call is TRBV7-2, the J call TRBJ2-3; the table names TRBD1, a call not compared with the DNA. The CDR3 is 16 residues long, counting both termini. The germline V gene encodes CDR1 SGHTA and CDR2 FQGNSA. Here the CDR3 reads CASSLGPGNYEQYFGP.

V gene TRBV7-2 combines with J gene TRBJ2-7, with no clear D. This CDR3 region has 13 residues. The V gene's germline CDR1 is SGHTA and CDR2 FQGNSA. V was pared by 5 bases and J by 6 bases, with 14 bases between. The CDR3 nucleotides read TGTGCCAGCAGCCCGTACAGAGGAGTCGAGCAGTACTTC. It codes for CASSPYRGVEQYF.

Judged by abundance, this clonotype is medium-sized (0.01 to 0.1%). The CDR3 here is CASSLEVALGNTIYF. The CDR3, as DNA: TGTGCCAGCAGTTTAGAGGTGGCCCTGGGAAACACCATATATTTT. The V gene is TRBV12-3 or TRBV12-4, the J gene TRBJ1-3; D gene unclear. V dropped 1 base and J dropped 4 bases, with 11 bases sitting between them. CDR3 length equals 15 residues.

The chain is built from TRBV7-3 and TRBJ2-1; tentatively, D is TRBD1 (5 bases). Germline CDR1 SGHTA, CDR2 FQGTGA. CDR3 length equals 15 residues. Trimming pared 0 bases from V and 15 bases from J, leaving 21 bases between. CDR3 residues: CASSLTGQGIRAGFF. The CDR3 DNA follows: TGTGCCAGCAGCTTAACAGGCCAGGGAATAAGGGCCGGGTTCTTC.

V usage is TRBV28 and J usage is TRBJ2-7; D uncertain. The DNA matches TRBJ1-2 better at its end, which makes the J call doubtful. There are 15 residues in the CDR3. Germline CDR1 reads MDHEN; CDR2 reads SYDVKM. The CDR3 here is CASSFPRAGRYGYTF. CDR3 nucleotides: TGTGCCAGCAGTTTTCCCCGGGCCGGTCGGTATGGCTACACCTTC.

CDR3: CATSRVPRDTIYF. CDR3 DNA sequence: TGTGCCACCAGCAGAGTACCGAGGGACACCATATATTTT. The chain carries TRBV15 and TRBJ1-3; D gene ambiguous. Germline-derived CDR1 and CDR2 are LNHNV and YYDKDF (reference sequence). V was pared by 1 base and J by 8 bases, with 9 bases between. The CDR3 has 13 residues.

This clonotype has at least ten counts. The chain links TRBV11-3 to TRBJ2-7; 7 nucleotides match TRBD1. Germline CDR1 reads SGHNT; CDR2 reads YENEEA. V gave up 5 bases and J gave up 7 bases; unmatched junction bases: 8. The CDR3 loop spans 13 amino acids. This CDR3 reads CASSPRQGREQYF. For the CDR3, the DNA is TGTGCCAGCAGCCCCAGACAGGGAAGGGAGCAGTACTTC.

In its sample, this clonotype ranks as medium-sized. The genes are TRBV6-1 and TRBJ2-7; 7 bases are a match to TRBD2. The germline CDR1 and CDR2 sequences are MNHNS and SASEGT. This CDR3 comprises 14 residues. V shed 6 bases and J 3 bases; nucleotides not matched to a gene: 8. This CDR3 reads CASSTLGGGYEQYF. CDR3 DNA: TGTGCCAGCAGCACCCTGGGGGGGGGCTACGAGCAGTACTTC.

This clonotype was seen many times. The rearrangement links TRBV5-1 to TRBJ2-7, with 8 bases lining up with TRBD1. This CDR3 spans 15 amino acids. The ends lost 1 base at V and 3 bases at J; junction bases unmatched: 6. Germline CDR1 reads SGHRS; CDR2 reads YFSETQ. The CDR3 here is CASSLYAGGNYEQYF. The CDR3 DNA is TGCGCCAGCAGCTTGTACGCAGGGGGCAACTACGAGCAGTACTTC.

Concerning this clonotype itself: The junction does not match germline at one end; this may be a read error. CDR3 DNA: TGTGCCAGCAGTTTACCGGTTTCACCCCTCCACTTC. Protein sequence: CASSLPVSPLHF. J is TRBJ2-4 and V is TRBV28; D gene uncertain. The CDR3 is made up of 12 amino acids. Germline V gene sequence: CDR1 MDHEN, CDR2 SYDVKM.